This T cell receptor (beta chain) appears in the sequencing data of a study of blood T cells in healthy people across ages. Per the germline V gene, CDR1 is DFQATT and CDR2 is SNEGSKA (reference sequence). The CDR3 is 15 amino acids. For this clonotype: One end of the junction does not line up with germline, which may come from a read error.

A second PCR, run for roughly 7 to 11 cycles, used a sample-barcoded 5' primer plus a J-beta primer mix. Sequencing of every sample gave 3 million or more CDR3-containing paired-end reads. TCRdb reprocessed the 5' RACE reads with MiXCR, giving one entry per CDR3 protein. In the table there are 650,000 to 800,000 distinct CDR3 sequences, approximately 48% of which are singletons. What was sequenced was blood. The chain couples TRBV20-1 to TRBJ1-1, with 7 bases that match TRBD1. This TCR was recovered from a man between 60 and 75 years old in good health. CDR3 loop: CSARDPQTGNTAAFF. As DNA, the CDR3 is TGCAGTGCTAGAGATCCTCAGACAGGGAACACTGCAGCTTTCTTT.